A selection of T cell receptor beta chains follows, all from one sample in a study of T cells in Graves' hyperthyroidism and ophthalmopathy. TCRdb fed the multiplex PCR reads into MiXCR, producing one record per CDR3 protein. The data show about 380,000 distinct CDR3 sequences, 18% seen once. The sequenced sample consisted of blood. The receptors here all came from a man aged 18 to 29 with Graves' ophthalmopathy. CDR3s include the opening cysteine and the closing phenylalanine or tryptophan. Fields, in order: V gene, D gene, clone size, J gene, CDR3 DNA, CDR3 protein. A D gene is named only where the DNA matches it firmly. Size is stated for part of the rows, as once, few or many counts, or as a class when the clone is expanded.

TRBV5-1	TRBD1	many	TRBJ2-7	TGCGCCAGCAAAGGACAGGGCTCCTACGAGCAGTACTTC	CASKGQGSYEQYF
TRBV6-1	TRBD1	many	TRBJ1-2	TGTGCCAGCTCAAGGAGACAGGGGGGCCCTCTGGGCTACACCTTC	CASSRRQGGPLGYTF
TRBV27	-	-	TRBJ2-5	TGTGCCAGCAGTCCTCTCGGGACCCCAGAGACCCAGTACTTC	CASSPLGTPETQYF
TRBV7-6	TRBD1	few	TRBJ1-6	TGTGCCAGCAGCCCGTGGACAGGTCCTAATTCACCCCTCCACTTT	CASSPWTGPNSPLHF
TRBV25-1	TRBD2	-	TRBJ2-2	TGTGCCAGCTGGACCCGCTTCCTCACGGGGGGAGATCCCCTCACCGGGGAGCTGTTTTTT	CASWTRFLTGGDPLTGELFF
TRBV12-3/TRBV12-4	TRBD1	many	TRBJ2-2	TGTGCCAGCACCGCAGTGGACAGGTCGACCGGGGAGCTGTTTTTT	CASTAVDRSTGELFF
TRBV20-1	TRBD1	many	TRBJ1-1	TGCAGTGTACGGAGGGTTGGCCCCGGGACAGGGCCCGAAGCTTTCTTT	CSVRRVGPGTGPEAFF
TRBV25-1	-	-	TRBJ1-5	TGTGCCAGCAGTTCCTCGCACAGGGACGATCAGCCCCAGCATTTT	CASSSSHRDDQPQHF
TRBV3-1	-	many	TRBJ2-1	TGTGCCAGCAGCCAAGCGACTGGGCCTTACAATGAGCAGTTCTTC	CASSQATGPYNEQFF
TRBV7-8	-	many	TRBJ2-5	TGTGCCAGCAGCTACCAAGTCCTACTTTTCAAGGGGGGCCAGTACTTC	CASSYQVLLFKGGQYF
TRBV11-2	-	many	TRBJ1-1	TGTGCCAGCAGCATCCCGGGACACCCAGATCCGAACACTGAAGCTTTCTTT	CASSIPGHPDPNTEAFF
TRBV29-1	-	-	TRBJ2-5	TGCAGCGCACAGGGGGGGGAGACCCAGTACTTC	CSAQGGETQYF
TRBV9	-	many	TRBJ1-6	TGTGCCAGCAGCGTCTCTGCGGAACGTGTTTCACCCCTCCACTTT	CASSVSAERVSPLHF
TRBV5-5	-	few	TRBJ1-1	TGTGCCAGCAGCTTGGGATTCTTACGTGGGGACACTGAAGCTTTCTTT	CASSLGFLRGDTEAFF
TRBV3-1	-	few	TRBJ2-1	TGTGCCAGCAGCCAAGAGGAAGGCCCCAATGAGCAGTTCTTC	CASSQEEGPNEQFF
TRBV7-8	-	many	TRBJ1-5	TGTGCCAGCAGCTTACACAGGGATACCAATCAGCCCCAGCATTTT	CASSLHRDTNQPQHF
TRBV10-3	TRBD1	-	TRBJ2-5	TGTGCCATCAGTGAGTCTCCGGACAGGGCGGGGTACTTC	CAISESPDRAGYF
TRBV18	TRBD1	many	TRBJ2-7	TGTGCCAGCTCACCAAACGACAGGGGATACAACAAGCAGTACTTC	CASSPNDRGYNKQYF
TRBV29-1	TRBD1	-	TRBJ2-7	TGCAGCGTGGCCGGGACAGTATACGAGCAGTACTTC	CSVAGTVYEQYF
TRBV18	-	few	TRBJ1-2	TGTGCCAGCTCACCCGAGAACAGTCTCTATGGCTACACCTTC	CASSPENSLYGYTF
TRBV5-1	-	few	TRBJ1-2	TGCGCCAGCAGCGTGCCTGCTGGTGGCTACACCTTC	CASSVPAGGYTF
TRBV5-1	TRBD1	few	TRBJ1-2	TGCGCCAGCAGCTTCCGGGACAGCTCTTATGGCTACACCTTC	CASSFRDSSYGYTF
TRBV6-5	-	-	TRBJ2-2	TGTGCCAGCAGTTACGGGCTAGCGCTCACCGGGGAGCTGTTTTTT	CASSYGLALTGELFF
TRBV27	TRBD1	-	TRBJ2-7	TGTGCCAGCAGTCGATCCTCGGGACAGGGAGAGCAGTACTTC	CASSRSSGQGEQYF
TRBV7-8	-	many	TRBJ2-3	TGTGCCAGCAGCTTACCACTCGCGTCCACAGATACGCAGTATTTT	CASSLPLASTDTQYF
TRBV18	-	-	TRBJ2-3	TGTGCCAGCTCAGCCACTACAGGAACCGGGGGCACAGATACGCAGTATTTT	CASSATTGTGGTDTQYF
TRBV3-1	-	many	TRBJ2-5	TGTGCCAGCAGCCAAGATGACACCCAAGAGACCCAGTACTTC	CASSQDDTQETQYF
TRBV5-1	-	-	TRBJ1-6	TGCGCCAGCAGCTTGAGGGGTCTTGATTCACCCCTCCACTTT	CASSLRGLDSPLHF
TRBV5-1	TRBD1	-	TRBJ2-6	TGCGCCAGCAAAAGGGGGACAGGGGGAGGTGGGGCCAACGTCCTGACTTTC	CASKRGTGGGGANVLTF
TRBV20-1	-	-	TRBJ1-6	TGCAGTGCTTTTCGGGAGGTAACCCTCCACTTT	CSAFREVTLHF
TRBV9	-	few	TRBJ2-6	TGTGCCAGCAGCGTAAGTCTAAGGGGCTCTGGGGCCAACGTCCTGACTTTC	CASSVSLRGSGANVLTF
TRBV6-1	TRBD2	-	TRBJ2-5	TGTGCCAGCAGTGAAGGGGTGACTAGCGGGGTAGTCGAGGAGACCCAGTACTTC	CASSEGVTSGVVEETQYF
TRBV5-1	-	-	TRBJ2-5	TGCGCCAGCAGCTTGGGTTCCCACAGCCAAGAGACCCAGTACTTC	CASSLGSHSQETQYF
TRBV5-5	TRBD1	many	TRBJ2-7	TGTGCCAGCAGCCCAGGGACAGCCGCCCTGAGCTACGAGCAGTACTTC	CASSPGTAALSYEQYF
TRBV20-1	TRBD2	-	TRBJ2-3	TGCAGTGCTAGTCTGCGGGGGTCTAGCACAGATACGCAGTATTTT	CSASLRGSSTDTQYF
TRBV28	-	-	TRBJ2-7	TGTGCCAGCAACGTAGCCGAAATCACCTACGAGCAGTACTTC	CASNVAEITYEQYF
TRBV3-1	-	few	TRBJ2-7	TGTGCCAGCAGCCAAGATCCAGGGCCGTCCTACGAGCAGTACTTC	CASSQDPGPSYEQYF
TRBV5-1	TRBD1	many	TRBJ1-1	TGCGCCAGCAGCTCGATTAACAGGGGGCAGGACACTGAAGCTTTCTTT	CASSSINRGQDTEAFF
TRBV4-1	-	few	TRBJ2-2	TGCGCCAGCAGCCAGATAGGGGAGGGGGAGCTGTTTTTT	CASSQIGEGELFF
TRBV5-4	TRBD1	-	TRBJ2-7	TGTGCCAGCAGCACCTTCCAGGGGGCCTACGAGCAGTACTTC	CASSTFQGAYEQYF
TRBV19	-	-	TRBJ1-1	TGTGCCAGTAGTTCTCGCGGGGATGGGATCATTGAAGCTTTCTTT	CASSSRGDGIIEAFF
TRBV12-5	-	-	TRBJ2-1	TGTGCTAGTGGTTTGGGGGGCAGGGCTGAGCAGTTCTTC	CASGLGGRAEQFF
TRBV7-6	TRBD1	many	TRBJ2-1	TGTGCCAGCAGCGCCGGGACAGGGGGTTTGGGTGAGCAGTTCTTC	CASSAGTGGLGEQFF
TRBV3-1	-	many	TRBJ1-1	TGTGCCAGCAGCGCGCATGGTAATTCGAACACTGAAGCTTTCTTT	CASSAHGNSNTEAFF
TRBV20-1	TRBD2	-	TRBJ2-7	TGCAGTGCATTTAGCGGGGGGGCCGTGTACGAGCAGTACTTC	CSAFSGGAVYEQYF
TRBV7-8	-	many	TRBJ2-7	TGTGCCAGCAGCTTACTGGAGGGGGGGTATTACGAGCAGTACTTC	CASSLLEGGYYEQYF
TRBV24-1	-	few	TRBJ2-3	TGTGCCACCAGTGATGAAACCTCCCCAGGGGGGGTTTTTGATACGCAGTATTTT	CATSDETSPGGVFDTQYF
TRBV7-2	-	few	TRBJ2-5	TGTGCCAGCAGCTTAGCACTTAGGTCAGAGACCCAGTACTTC	CASSLALRSETQYF
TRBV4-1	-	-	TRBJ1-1	TGCGCCAGCAGCCAAGATCAGGGCCCGGGCACTGAAGCTTTCTTT	CASSQDQGPGTEAFF
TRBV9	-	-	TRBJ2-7	TGTGCCAGCAGCGTAGGAGGGGGCGCGGGGGAGACCTACGAGCAGTACTTC	CASSVGGGAGETYEQYF
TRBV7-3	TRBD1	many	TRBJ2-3	TGTGCCAGCACCCTGACAGGGGGAGCAGATACGCAGTATTTT	CASTLTGGADTQYF
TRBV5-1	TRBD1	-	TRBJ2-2	TGCGCCAGCAGCCTGCGGGGACAGGGTAACACCGGGGAGCTGTTTTTT	CASSLRGQGNTGELFF